The entry that follows covers one T cell receptor (beta chain) sequence. Its specificity is unknown. The data derive from a study of T cell repertoires in cytomegalovirus infection. Whole-study context: Selection of CMV epitopes for the study included recently identified HLA-C-restricted and well-studied HLA-B-restricted ones. Matching HLA type and CMV infection were both indicated by public TCR beta signatures.

TCRdb processed the reads anew with MiXCR; each CDR3 protein has one entry. The sample lists 800,000 to 950,000 distinct CDR3 sequences, about 30% seen once, with 9.5% to 15% in the top ten. Findings and limits, study-wide: The cumulative frequency of public TCR beta families identified carriers of CMV plus the relevant HLA. Clonotypes of TCR beta that were HLA-C-restricted and CMV-specific dominated the ex vivo response.

The sequence was collected from a human donor in good health (CMV status not recorded). Some clones in this sample may be carry-over from other donors' samples. The source was cultured CD8+ T cells from PBMCs, collected from culture after CMV antigen stimulation.

DNA of the CDR3: TGTGCCAGCAGTTACGCGACAGGGACCAACTATGGCTACACCTTC. Residues: CASSYATGTNYGYTF. The chain has TRBV6-6 and TRBJ1-2; 7 nucleotides agree with TRBD1. This CDR3 is 15 amino acids long. Germline V gene lookup returns CDR1 MNHNY and CDR2 SVGAGI (reference sequence). J gave up 2 bases and V 2 bases, and 5 bases lay outside the gene matches.